The TCR beta chain described here comes from a study of blood T cells in healthy people across ages. Study-wide results and limits: Observed TCR beta diversity per million T cells went down as age went up. This fall followed a roughly linear course with age.

The CDR3 sequence is 13 residues long. The V gene's germline CDR1 is SGHRS and CDR2 YFSETQ. Turning to this clonotype: Its cognate antigen is unknown. The junction departs from the called germline gene at one end, perhaps through a read error.

A sample-barcoded 5' primer and a J-beta primer mix were used in a second PCR of about 7 to 11 cycles. TCRdb fed the 5' RACE reads into MiXCR, producing one record per CDR3 protein. The sample consists of roughly 790,000 distinct CDR3 sequences, approximately 39% of them appearing once. The sequenced material came from blood. The J gene is TRBJ2-7, the V gene TRBV5-1; 7 nucleotides match TRBD1. This sequence originates from a woman aged 60-75 years in good health. CDR3 in amino acids: CASSLGGPYKQYF. The CDR3 DNA reads as TGCGCCAGCAGCTTAGGGGGCCCCTACAAGCAGTACTTC. The full variable domain, rest sourced from reference TRBV5-1 and TRBJ2-7, is KAGVTQTPRYLIKTRGQQVTLSCSPISGHRSVSWYQQTPGQGLQFLFEYFSETQRNKGNFPGRFSGRQFSNSRSEMNVSTLELGDSALYLCASSLGGPYKQYFGPGTRLTVT.